This TCR beta chain was sequenced for a study of human T cells and chemical hapten exposure. As for time point: patch test 3, about 24 weeks after DPC sensitization. Noted treatment: therapeutic diphenylcyclopropenone sensitization with weekly scalp DPC. Blood, whole and unfractionated, served as the source for total RNA extraction. This clonotype was found many times. Germline values: CDR1 MNHEY, CDR2 SVGAGI. The CDR3 is 15 residues long. The V gene lost 6 bases and the J gene lost 5 bases, with 20 bases spanning the gap. TCRdb passed the RACE reads through MiXCR, listing each CDR3 protein once. The table includes 55,000 to 75,000 distinct CDR3 sequences, around 12% detected once.

The TCR was taken from a young man with alopecia areata. Some clones in this sample may be carry-over from other donors' samples. This chain connects TRBV6-5 to TRBJ2-7, with D possibly being TRBD1 or TRBD2 (5 bases each). The source material was whole blood, sampled in connection with sensitization to the hapten diphenylcyclopropenone (DPC). CDR3 sequence: CASSLWDHRGNEQYF. The CDR3 nucleotides are TGTGCCAGCAGCCTCTGGGACCATCGAGGGAACGAGCAGTACTTC.